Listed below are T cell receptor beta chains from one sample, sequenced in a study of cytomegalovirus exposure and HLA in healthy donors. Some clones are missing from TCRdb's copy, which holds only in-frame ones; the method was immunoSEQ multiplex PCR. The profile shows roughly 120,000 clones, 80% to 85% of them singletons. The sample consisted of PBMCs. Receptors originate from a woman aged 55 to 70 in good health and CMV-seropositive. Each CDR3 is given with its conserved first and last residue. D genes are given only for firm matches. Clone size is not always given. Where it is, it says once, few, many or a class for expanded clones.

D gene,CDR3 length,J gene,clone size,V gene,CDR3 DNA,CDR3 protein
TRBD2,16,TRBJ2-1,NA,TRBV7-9,TGTGCCAGCAGCGGATGGACTAGCGGGAACTACAATGAGCAGTTCTTC,CASSGWTSGNYNEQFF
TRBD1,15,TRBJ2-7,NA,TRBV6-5,TGTGCCAGCAGTTACTCTGACAGGGAGTCCTACGAGCAGTACTTC,CASSYSDRESYEQYF
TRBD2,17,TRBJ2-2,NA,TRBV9,TGTGCCAGCAGCCGTCGGGGACTATCCTCGAACACCGGGGAGCTGTTTTTT,CASSRRGLSSNTGELFF
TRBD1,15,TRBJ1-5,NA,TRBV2,TGTGCCAGCAGTGGACAGGGGGCGCGAGGTCAGCCCCAGCATTTT,CASSGQGARGQPQHF
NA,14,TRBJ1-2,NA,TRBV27,TGTGCCAGCAGTTTATATGATACAGGGTCTGGCTACACCTTC,CASSLYDTGSGYTF
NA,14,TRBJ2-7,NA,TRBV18,TGTGCCAGCTCAGATCCTCGACAGAGCTACGAGCAGTACTTC,CASSDPRQSYEQYF
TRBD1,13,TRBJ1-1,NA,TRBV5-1,TGCGCCAGCAGCCTAAGGGACAGGGGTTCAGCTTTCTTT,CASSLRDRGSAFF
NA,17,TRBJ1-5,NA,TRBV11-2,TGTGCCAGCAGCTTAGGGGGCGGCGGGGCTCGCAATCAGCCCCAGCATTTT,CASSLGGGGARNQPQHF
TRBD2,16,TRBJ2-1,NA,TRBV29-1,TGCAGCGTTGATGGCTTGGGGACTAGCGGGGACAATGAGCAGTTCTTC,CSVDGLGTSGDNEQFF
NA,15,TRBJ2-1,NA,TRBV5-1,TGCGCCAGCAGCTTGGTGCCTAGAGGTGGTAATGAGCAGTTCTTC,CASSLVPRGGNEQFF
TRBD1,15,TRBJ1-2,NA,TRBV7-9,TGTGCCAGCAGCTTAGGGGACAGGCCAATCTATGGCTACACCTTC,CASSLGDRPIYGYTF
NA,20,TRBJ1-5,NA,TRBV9,TGTGCCAGCAGCGTAGTAGCTCGAAAGGGGCAAAGATACCCCAATCAGCCCCAGCATTTT,CASSVVARKGQRYPNQPQHF
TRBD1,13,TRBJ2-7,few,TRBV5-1,TGCGCCAGCAAAATGGGGACAGGGGACGAGCAGTACTTC,CASKMGTGDEQYF
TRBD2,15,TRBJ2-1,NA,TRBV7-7,TGTGCTAGCAGCTTCGGACTAGCGGGAGTCAATGAGCAGTTCTTC,CASSFGLAGVNEQFF
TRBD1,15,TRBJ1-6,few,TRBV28,TGTGCCAGCAGTTTCCGGGACAGGGTTTCTTCACCCCTCCACTTT,CASSFRDRVSSPLHF
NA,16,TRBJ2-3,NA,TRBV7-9,TGTGCCAGCAGCTTTAGTAGGTGGGAGGGCACAGATACGCAGTATTTT,CASSFSRWEGTDTQYF
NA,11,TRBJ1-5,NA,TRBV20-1,TGCAGTGCACAGAAAAATCAGCCCCAGCATTTT,CSAQKNQPQHF
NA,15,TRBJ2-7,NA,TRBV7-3,TGTGCCAGCAGCTTAAACGGGGGTCCTCACTACGAGCAGTACTTC,CASSLNGGPHYEQYF
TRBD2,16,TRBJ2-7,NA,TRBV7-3,TGTGCCAGCAGCTTAACTCCGGGGCGGGGAGGGTCCGAGCAGTACTTC,CASSLTPGRGGSEQYF
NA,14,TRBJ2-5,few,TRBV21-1,TGTGCCAGCAGCAAGGCAGGGGAAAGAGAGACCCAGTACTTC,CASSKAGERETQYF
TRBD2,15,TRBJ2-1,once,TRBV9,TGTGCCAGCAGCGGTAGCGGGATAGCATACAATGAGCAGTTCTTC,CASSGSGIAYNEQFF
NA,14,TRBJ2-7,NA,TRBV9,TGTGCCAGCAGCGTTGGGCAGGGGAACTACGAGCAGTACTTC,CASSVGQGNYEQYF
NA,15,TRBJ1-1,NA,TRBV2,TGTGCCAGCAGTGCTAACGGAGTAATGAACACTGAAGCTTTCTTT,CASSANGVMNTEAFF
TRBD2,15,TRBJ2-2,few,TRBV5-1,TGCGCCAGCAGCGTACTAGCGGTGAACACCGGGGAGCTGTTTTTT,CASSVLAVNTGELFF
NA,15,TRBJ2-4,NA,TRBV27,TGTGCCAGCAGCCCTACGCAGGGTGGCAAAAACATTCAGTACTTC,CASSPTQGGKNIQYF
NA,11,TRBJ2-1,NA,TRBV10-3,TGTGCCACCCGGAGTGGAGATGAGCAGTTCTTC,CATRSGDEQFF
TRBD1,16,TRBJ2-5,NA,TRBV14,TGTGCCAGCAGCAAAAGACAGGGGGCTCTCCAAGAGACCCAGTACTTC,CASSKRQGALQETQYF
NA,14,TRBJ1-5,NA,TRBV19,TGTGCCGCTTCCTCAGCGGGGGGCGGTCAGCCCCAGCATTTT,CAASSAGGGQPQHF
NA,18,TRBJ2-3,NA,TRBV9,TGTGCCAGCAGCAGTCCACCGGGACTCTCAGAATTCACAGATACGCAGTATTTT,CASSSPPGLSEFTDTQYF
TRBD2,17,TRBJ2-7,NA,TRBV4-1,TGCGCCAGCAGCCAAGTAGTAAGCGGGATGAAGTTCTACGAGCAGTACTTC,CASSQVVSGMKFYEQYF
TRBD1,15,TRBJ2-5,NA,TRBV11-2,TGTGCCAGCAGCTCCCGGGACAGGAGGCAAGAGACCCAGTACTTC,CASSSRDRRQETQYF
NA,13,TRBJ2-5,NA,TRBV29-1,TGCAGCGTTGAAGTTGGCAGGGCCCAGACCCAGTACTTC,CSVEVGRAQTQYF
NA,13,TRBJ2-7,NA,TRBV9,TGTGCCAGCAGTCGGGATTCCGTTTACGAGCAGTACTTC,CASSRDSVYEQYF
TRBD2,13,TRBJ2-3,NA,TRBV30,TGTGCCTGGATCTCCCTAGCGGGAGATACGCAGTATTTT,CAWISLAGDTQYF
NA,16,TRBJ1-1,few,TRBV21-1,TGTGCCAGCAGCAAAGGGAAAGGAGCCAGGAACACTGAAGCTTTCTTT,CASSKGKGARNTEAFF
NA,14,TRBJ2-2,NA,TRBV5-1,TGCGCCAGCAGCGTCGGACACTTCACCGGGGAGCTGTTTTTT,CASSVGHFTGELFF
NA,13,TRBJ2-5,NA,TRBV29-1,TGCAGCGCCTCCGCTAACCTAAGAGAGACCCAGTACTTC,CSASANLRETQYF